These T cell receptor beta chains were read from a single sample in a study of human T cells and chemical hapten exposure. TCRdb analysed the RACE reads with MiXCR anew, one entry per CDR3 protein. The data contain 250,000 or so distinct CDR3 sequences, 7.5% to 8% of them singletons. The sample in question was whole blood, obtained in connection with sensitization to the hapten diphenylcyclopropenone (DPC). These receptors were taken from a man in his late teens or twenties with alopecia areata. Some clones in this sample may be carry-over from other donors' samples. Both conserved end residues are part of each CDR3.

J gene,V gene,CDR3 protein
TRBJ2-5,TRBV7-9,CASSLGVPRSPETQYF
TRBJ2-1,TRBV24-1,CATSDLTREGQNNEQFF
TRBJ2-7,TRBV7-9,CASSLGDSYEQYF
TRBJ2-1,TRBV20-1,CSARRRGTGRDKGNEQFF
TRBJ2-6,TRBV7-2,CASSLAVISGANVLTF
TRBJ2-3,TRBV10-1,CASSPSGDTQYF
TRBJ1-1,TRBV7-2,CASSFGAPREAFF
TRBJ1-2,TRBV9,CASSVGQTLQFYGYTF
TRBJ1-2,TRBV5-6,CASSLAQGIVYGYTF
TRBJ1-2,TRBV2,CATLEEAGTSPFYGYTF
TRBJ2-3,TRBV5-4,CASSIRTNVDTQYF
TRBJ2-3,TRBV7-2,CASSLVLISGGAADTQYF
TRBJ2-7,TRBV29-1,CSVEDRGYEQYF
TRBJ1-2,TRBV10-3,CAISESWGQTNGYTF
TRBJ1-2,TRBV6-4,CASKGSAYGYTF
TRBJ2-3,TRBV29-1,CSVAEFTDTQYF
TRBJ2-5,TRBV5-1,CASRSEETQYF
TRBJ1-1,TRBV5-4,CASSFNRGLNTEAFF
TRBJ1-1,TRBV7-9,CASSKTGNMNTEAFF
TRBJ1-1,TRBV24-1,CATTREGSGTEAFF
TRBJ1-1,TRBV28,CASTPGTGPMNTEAFF
TRBJ2-7,TRBV27,CASSRSGGEIKAGHEQYF
TRBJ1-5,TRBV12-3/TRBV12-4,CASSPFTVQPQHF
TRBJ1-5,TRBV29-1,CSDPVGRDNQPQHF
TRBJ1-6,TRBV5-1,CASSLAGTGYSPLHF
TRBJ2-2,TRBV12-3/TRBV12-4,CASSYLQGLTGELFF
TRBJ2-3,TRBV6-6,CASKKPMGRTDTQYF
TRBJ2-1,TRBV20-1,CSARALADPYNEQFF
TRBJ2-3,TRBV12-3/TRBV12-4,CASFSTGATSTDTQYF
TRBJ1-4,TRBV5-1,CASSLKGQGNEKLFF
TRBJ2-2,TRBV4-3,CASSQGTESGELFF
TRBJ2-2,TRBV28,CASSLQTGPGELFF
TRBJ1-1,TRBV9,CASSPQLDRDTEAFF
TRBJ2-1,TRBV6-2/TRBV6-3,CASSRHSYNEQFF
TRBJ1-5,TRBV7-2,CASSLGGTYYQPQHF
TRBJ2-7,TRBV4-1,CASSQRDRGSYEQYF
TRBJ1-4,TRBV9,CASSVDRDEKLFF
TRBJ1-5,TRBV5-1,CASSLAGILGQPQHF
TRBJ1-1,TRBV28,CASITGKNTEAFF
TRBJ1-1,TRBV3-1,CASSQDLVNTEAFF
TRBJ1-3,TRBV3-1,CASSQGMGRSSGNTIYF
TRBJ2-2,TRBV6-1,CASSERWELFF
TRBJ1-1,TRBV6-5,CASSYSRLPEAFF